This entry features one TCR beta chain sequence. This clonotype has a count of ten or more. There is no known antigen for this receptor. No qualities accompany the bases; no much larger clone lies one base away. The receptor library was made with 5' RACE. The instrument was an Illumina HiSeq 2000. Template switching added a universal primer binding site, and the final cDNA carried a unique molecular identifier that allowed TCR cDNA molecules to be counted accurately. Specific primers in the conserved constant-segment region were used to synthesize first-strand cDNA for TCR alpha and beta chains. To control for contamination, every cDNA library carried two barcodes: a SMART-Mk sample barcode plus Illumina barcodes. TruSeq adapter sequences along with Illumina sample barcodes were introduced in two successive PCR steps. The Illumina HiSeq platform was used with custom primers to sequence TCR alpha and beta cDNA libraries. Per the source publication's procedure: MiGEC was used to process raw reads and extract unique molecular identifiers, and MiXCR was used to find CDR3 positions. For each individual, recombination models were inferred using an EM algorithm with the repgenHMM and IGoR tools. The tcR package in R was used for shared clonotype analysis, with sharing normalized by the product of cloneset sizes. Out-of-frame nonproductive sequences were analyzed to study raw recombination free of thymic and clonal selection effects. TCRdb ran its own pipeline on the public reads, namely fastp trimming at Q25 and MiXCR clone calling, and kept in-frame beta chains. CDR3 protein duplicates are merged, each entry listing the most common genes and DNA. The V and J calls follow TCRdb's processing rather than the paper's. The sample table holds about 280,000 distinct CDR3 sequences, of which less than 9% were seen once. Around 2.1% of the sample goes to the ten largest clones.

This sample was included in a study of identical twins (TCRdb year 2016). Study-level background: To test whether fetal clonotypes persist, the study used deep sequencing on TCR alpha and beta repertoires from monozygotic twins, unrelated adults of various ages, and cord blood. To rule out contamination, the twin experiments were replicated at different times with different library preparation protocols. General conclusions and limits of the study: Recombination models systematically underestimated out-of-frame TCR alpha sharing in monozygotic twins but agreed with sharing between unrelated individuals. Out-of-frame TCR alpha sequences shared between twins showed an excess of low generation-probability sequences compared with coincidental sharing between unrelated individuals. In beta out-of-frame sequences, excess twin sharing was weaker, because having fewer shared sequences lowered the signal-to-noise ratio. Fewer insertions were carried by abundant cord blood beta clonotypes, a similar but weaker trend appeared in young adult naive repertoires, and no such trend appeared in memory repertoires. Because the same donors could not be followed over many years, the conclusions relied on cross-sectional statistical analysis. Invariant T cells such as MAIT and iNKT could partly confound zero-insertion analyses, although diverse VJ usage argued against such confounding for most clonotypes.

All donors were healthy Caucasians. Three pairs of female monozygotic twins, all aged about 18 to 30 years, made up the twin cohort. Using Miltenyi CD45RO+ enrichment and human naive T-cell isolation kits, memory (CD45RO+) and naive T cells were isolated from PBMC. CDR1 and CDR2 (MNHEY, SVGAGI) derive from the germline V gene. V lost 2 bases and J lost 4 bases; the stretch between them is 12 bases long. The CDR3 has 15 amino acids, counting the end cysteine and phenylalanine. Just the 45-base CDR3 DNA is kept, in frame starting at base 1. In addition, the sample was reused for a study of yellow fever vaccine responses in identical twins. The second paper states: The T cell response to vaccination in identical twins was reported by the authors to appear partly convergent and partly personalized. In identical twins, the study followed T cell clones that responded to the vaccine with precision.

This sequence uses TRBV6-5 and TRBJ1-3; the D gene is perhaps TRBD1, from 5 matching bases. The sample consisted of memory (CD45RO+) T cells sorted from blood. The meaning of the sample's cell subset or site label: CD45RO+ enriched T cells. This clonotype was sampled from a woman aged 18-30 years in good health. The DNA sequence reads TGTGCCAGCAGTTACAGCCGGCAGGGCGGAAACACCATATATTTT. This yields the protein CASSYSRQGGNTIYF.